Following are 15 T cell receptor beta chains from one sample sequenced in a study of T-cell reconstitution after alpha-beta-depleted transplantation in children. The library targeted TCRbeta and was prepared with unique molecular identifiers. TCRdb re-called the PCR reads through MiXCR, storing one row per CDR3 protein. Seen here are roughly 76,000 distinct CDR3 sequences, approximately 10% observed once, and the top ten hold about 13%. The sequencing here drew on PBMCs, taken before TCRalphabeta/CD19-depleted stem cell transplant. These receptors were taken from a boy younger than 18 with acute myeloid leukemia, due to receive a stem cell transplant.

The sample holds many counts of this clonotype. This sequence joins TRBV7-8 and TRBJ2-3; TRBD2 matches at 7 bases. This CDR3 has 15 amino acids. After removal of 6 bases from V and 0 bases from J, the junction contained 6 bases not matched to a gene. The germline V gene has CDR1 SGHVS and CDR2 FQNEAQ. CDR3 DNA: TGTGCCAGCAGACATTGGGGGGGGAGCACAGATACGCAGTATTTT. Amino acid sequence: CASRHWGGSTDTQYF.

This clonotype appeared many times. The chain has TRBV18 and TRBJ2-3; unclear D gene. The CDR3 runs to 15 residues. Germline loops: CDR1 KGHSH, CDR2 LQKENI. Trimming cost V 3 bases and J 1 base, with 11 bases left between them. CDR3 DNA: TGTGCCAGCTCACCGGAGTTGTGGGGCACAGATACGCAGTATTTT. Its translation is CASSPELWGTDTQYF.

This clonotype was counted at least ten times. The chain employs TRBV25-1 and TRBJ1-1; TRBD1 agrees at 9 bases. The CDR3 consists of 15 residues. V shed 4 bases, J shed 6 bases, and the junction held 9 bases outside the gene matches. Per germline, CDR1 MGHDK and CDR2 SYGVNS. CDR3 DNA sequence: TGTGCCAGCAGTGCTAGGGACAGGGAGGTACCTGAAGCTTTCTTT. Translated: CASSARDREVPEAFF.

In its sample, this clonotype was seen many times. CDR3 protein: CASSWTVYSNQPQHF. In nucleotides, the CDR3 is TGTGCCAGCAGCTGGACGGTTTATAGCAATCAGCCCCAGCATTTT. The rearrangement joins TRBV5-5 to TRBJ1-5; D unclear. In germline, CDR1 is SGHKS, CDR2 YYEKEE (reference sequence). The CDR3 sequence is 15 residues long. Between the trimmed V and J ends, which lost 3 bases and 0 bases, there was a span of 10 bases.

This clonotype has at least ten counts. V usage is TRBV15 and J usage is TRBJ2-7; 8 nucleotides match TRBD1. Germline V gene data show CDR1 as LNHNV and CDR2 as YYDKDF (reference sequence). V gave up 0 bases and J gave up 6 bases; unmatched junction bases: 1. CDR3 length: 13 amino acids. The CDR3 DNA follows: TGTGCCACCAGCAGAGACAGGGGGCTCGAGCAGTACTTC. Translating gives CATSRDRGLEQYF. Supplemented by reference TRBV15 and TRBJ2-7, the full variable domain reads DAMVIQNPRYQVTQFGKPVTLSCSQTLNHNVMYWYQQKSSQAPKLLFHYYDKDFNNEADTPDNFQSRRPNTSFCFLDIRSPGLGDTAMYLCATSRDRGLEQYFGPGTRLTVT.

The table lists this clonotype with many counts. The chain employs TRBV4-3 and TRBJ1-2, with TRBD1 identical over 7 bases. The CDR3 extends over 15 amino acids. V lost 3 bases and J lost 0; bases outside the gene matches: 4. From germline, CDR1 is LGHNA and CDR2 YSLEER. CDR3 sequence reads: CASSHVGQPNYGYTF. CDR3 nucleotides: TGCGCCAGCAGCCATGTGGGACAGCCTAACTATGGCTACACCTTC.

This clonotype has a count of ten or more. The V gene is TRBV5-1, the J gene TRBJ2-1, with 10 bases that match TRBD2. Losses at the gene ends were 2 bases for V and 2 bases for J; bases not matched to a gene: 10. Looked up from germline, CDR1 is SGHRS and CDR2 is YFSETQ. This CDR3 has 18 residues. For the CDR3, the DNA is TGCGCCAGCAGCTTTCCAGGTAGCGGGGGGTCCCCCTACAATGAGCAGTTCTTC. Translating it yields CASSFPGSGGSPYNEQFF.

This clonotype was picked up one time. This rearrangement joins TRBV7-3 to TRBJ2-7, with D perhaps assigned TRBD1 or TRBD2 (5 bases each). Germline-derived CDR1 and CDR2 are SGHTA and FQGTGA. Trimming took 2 bases from V and 4 from J, leaving 12 bases between them. CDR3 size: 14 residues. The CDR3 reads CASSLWQGDYEQYF. The CDR3 DNA is TGTGCCAGCAGCTTATGGCAGGGAGATTACGAGCAGTACTTC.

In this sample, this clonotype turned up many times. The chain combines TRBV7-2 with TRBJ1-5; 7 bases match TRBD1. The junction had 14 bases not matched to a gene; V was cut back by 5 bases and J by 7 bases. The CDR3 spans 16 residues. From germline, CDR1 is SGHTA and CDR2 FQGNSA. CDR3 nucleotide sequence: TGTGCCAGCAGCCTACGAGGAGGGGGCGGCGACCAGCCCCAGCATTTT. Protein: CASSLRGGGGDQPQHF.

The chain links TRBV20-1 to TRBJ2-5; D ambiguous. This CDR3 region has 13 residues. Germline V gene sequence: CDR1 DFQATT, CDR2 SNEGSKA (reference sequence). Trimming pared 3 bases from V and 5 bases from J, leaving 13 bases between. CDR3 in amino acids: CSASPLIGETQYF. CDR3 nucleotide sequence: TGCAGTGCTAGCCCTTTGATTGGGGAGACCCAGTACTTC.

V and J are TRBV6-1 and TRBJ2-6; TRBD1 matches at 8 bases. Germline CDR1 and CDR2: MNHNS and SASEGT. Trimming removed 4 bases from V and 4 bases from J; junction bases left unmatched: 18. The CDR3 sequence is 20 residues long. The CDR3, as DNA: TGTGCCAGCAGTGGATTGACCCGCGACAGGGGACTTGCAGGGGCCAACGTCCTGACTTTC. This translates into CASSGLTRDRGLAGANVLTF.

Many counts were recorded for this clonotype. The chain carries TRBV29-1 and TRBJ1-1; the D is unclear. This CDR3 is 13 amino acids long. The germline V gene encodes CDR1 SQVTM and CDR2 ANQGSEA. Trimming left V 3 bases short and J 0 bases short, with 8 bases between. The CDR3 loop reads CSVELVMNTEAFF. CDR3 bases: TGCAGCGTTGAGTTAGTGATGAACACTGAAGCTTTCTTT.

There are many counts of this clonotype. The chain is built from TRBV3-1 and TRBJ2-3, with a weak D call TRBD1 (5 bases). CDR1 is LGHDT, CDR2 YNNKEL, per germline (reference sequence). V was pared by 4 bases and J by 6 bases, with 5 bases between. This CDR3 has 11 amino acids. CDR3 coding DNA: TGTGCCAGCAGCCCAGGGGATACGCAGTATTTT. Amino acid sequence: CASSPGDTQYF.

Many counts were recorded for this clonotype. The chain links TRBV5-1 to TRBJ1-2; no clear D gene. Germline values: CDR1 SGHRS, CDR2 YFSETQ. V was trimmed by 2 bases and J by 7 bases, leaving 21 bases between them. The CDR3 extends over 16 amino acids. CDR3 loop: CASSFPSDFVESGYTF. CDR3 nucleotide sequence: TGCGCCAGCAGCTTCCCATCAGATTTTGTGGAGTCTGGCTACACCTTC.

This clonotype showed up many times. This chain joins TRBV4-3 and TRBJ2-7; 7 positions agree with TRBD2. The CDR3 is 16 amino acids. J was trimmed by 0 bases and V by 0 bases; bases with no gene match: 5. Germline V gives CDR1 LGHNA, CDR2 YSLEER. The CDR3 is CASSQDARGSSYEQYF. The CDR3 nucleotides are TGCGCCAGCAGCCAAGATGCGCGGGGGAGCTCCTACGAGCAGTACTTC.